This T cell receptor (beta chain) was recovered during a study of T cell repertoires in cytomegalovirus infection. About the research overall: Indicated by public TCR beta signatures were CMV infection and matching HLA type.

Each CDR3 protein is one row after TCRdb ran MiXCR on the reads. The sample consists of 200,000 or so distinct CDR3 sequences, roughly 19% of them appearing once. This clonotype was found a few times. Its antigen is not known. Points from the study as a whole: Cumulative frequency (of public TCR beta family members) identified carriers of CMV plus the relevant HLA. In two of eight donors, the top clonotype was HLA-C-restricted CMV-specific.

Germline V gene sequence: CDR1 MNHEY, CDR2 SVGEGT. The CDR3 has 17 residues. The V and J ends lost 5 bases and 1 base, in that order; junction bases with no gene match: 7. This clonotype was obtained from a human donor in good health (CMV status not recorded). Some clones in this sample may be carry-over from other donors' samples. The chain recombines TRBV6-2 or TRBV6-3 with TRBJ2-1; 11 bases align to TRBD2. The sequenced sample was PBMCs. This CDR3 is CASSRLAGPPSYNEQFF. CDR3 sequence (DNA): TGTGCCAGCAGTAGACTAGCGGGACCTCCGTCCTACAATGAGCAGTTCTTC.